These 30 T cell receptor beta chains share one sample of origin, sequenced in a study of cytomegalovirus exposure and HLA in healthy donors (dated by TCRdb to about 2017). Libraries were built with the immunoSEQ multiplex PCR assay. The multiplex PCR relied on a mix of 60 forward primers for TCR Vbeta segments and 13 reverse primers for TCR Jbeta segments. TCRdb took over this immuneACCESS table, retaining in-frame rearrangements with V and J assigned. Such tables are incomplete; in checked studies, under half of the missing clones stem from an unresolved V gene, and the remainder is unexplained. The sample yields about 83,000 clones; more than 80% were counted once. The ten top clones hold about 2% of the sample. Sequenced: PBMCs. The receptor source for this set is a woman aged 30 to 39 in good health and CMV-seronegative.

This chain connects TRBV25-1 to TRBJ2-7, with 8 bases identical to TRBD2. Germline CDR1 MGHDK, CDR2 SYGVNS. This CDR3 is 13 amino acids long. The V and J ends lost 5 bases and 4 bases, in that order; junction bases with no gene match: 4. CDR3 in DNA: TGTGCCAGCAGTCCGGGAGGGCCGTACGAGCAGTACTTC. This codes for CASSPGGPYEQYF.

The chain's CDR3 is CASSILPGLAGETQYF. The DNA of the CDR3 is TGTGCCAGCAGCATCCTTCCGGGACTAGCGGGGGAGACCCAGTACTTC. The rearrangement links TRBV7-2 to TRBJ2-5; 13 nucleotides agree with TRBD2. The CDR3 is 16 residues long. J was trimmed by 5 bases and V by 5 bases; bases with no gene match: 8. Looked up from germline, CDR1 is SGHTA and CDR2 is FQGNSA. Complete variable domain (other parts from reference TRBV7-2 and TRBJ2-5): GAGVSQSPSNKVTEKGKDVELRCDPISGHTALYWYRQSLGQGLEFLIYFQGNSAPDKSGLPSDRFSAERTGGSVSTLTIQRTQQEDSAVYLCASSILPGLAGETQYFGPGTRLLVL.

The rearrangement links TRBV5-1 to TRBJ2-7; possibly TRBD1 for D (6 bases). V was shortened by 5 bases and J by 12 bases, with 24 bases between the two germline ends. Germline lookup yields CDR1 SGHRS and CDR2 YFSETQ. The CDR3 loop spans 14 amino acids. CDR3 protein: CASSLSGQPAALYF. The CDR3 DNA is TGCGCCAGCAGTTTATCGGGACAACCAGCTGCATTGTACTTC.

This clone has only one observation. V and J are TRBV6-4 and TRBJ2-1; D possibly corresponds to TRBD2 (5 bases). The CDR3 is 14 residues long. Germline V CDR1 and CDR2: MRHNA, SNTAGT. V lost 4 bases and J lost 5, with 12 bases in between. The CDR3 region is CASSGLAFDNEQFF. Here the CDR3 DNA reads TGTGCCAGCAGTGGGTTAGCGTTCGACAATGAGCAGTTCTTC.

The CDR3 here is CASSWTGTNTGELFF. CDR3 coding DNA: TGTGCCAGCAGTTGGACAGGTACGAACACCGGGGAGCTGTTTTTT. The genes are TRBV28 and TRBJ2-2; 7 bases align to TRBD1. This CDR3 has 15 amino acids. V gave up 4 bases and J gave up 0 bases; unmatched junction bases: 2. CDR1 is MDHEN, CDR2 SYDVKM, per germline. Full variable domain (missing parts from reference TRBV28 and TRBJ2-2): DVKVTQSSRYLVKRTGEKVFLECVQDMDHENMFWYRQDPGLGLRLIYFSYDVKMKEKGDIPEGYSVSREKKERFSLILESASTNQTSMYLCASSWTGTNTGELFFGEGSRLTVL.

The CDR3 DNA reads TGTGCCAGTAGTATGGGTCAGGCCTACGAGCAGTACTTC. Encoded protein: CASSMGQAYEQYF. The rearrangement uses TRBV19 and TRBJ2-7; D uncertain. CDR1 is LNHDA, CDR2 SQIVND, per germline (reference sequence). Trimming took 3 bases from V and 2 from J, leaving 8 bases between them. The CDR3 has 13 residues.

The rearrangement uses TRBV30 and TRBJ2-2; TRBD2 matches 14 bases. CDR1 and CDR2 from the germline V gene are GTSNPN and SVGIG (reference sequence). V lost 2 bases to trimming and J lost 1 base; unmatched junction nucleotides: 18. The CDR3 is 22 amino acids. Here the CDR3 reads CAWSPLPGAPGLAGVNTGELFF. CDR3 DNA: TGTGCCTGGAGTCCCCTCCCGGGCGCCCCGGGACTAGCGGGAGTGAACACCGGGGAGCTGTTTTTT.

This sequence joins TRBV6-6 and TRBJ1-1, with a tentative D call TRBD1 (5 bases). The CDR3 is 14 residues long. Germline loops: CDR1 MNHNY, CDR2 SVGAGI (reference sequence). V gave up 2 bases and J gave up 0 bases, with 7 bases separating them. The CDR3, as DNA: TGTGCCAGCAGTTACGGGGCCATGAACACTGAAGCTTTCTTT. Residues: CASSYGAMNTEAFF.

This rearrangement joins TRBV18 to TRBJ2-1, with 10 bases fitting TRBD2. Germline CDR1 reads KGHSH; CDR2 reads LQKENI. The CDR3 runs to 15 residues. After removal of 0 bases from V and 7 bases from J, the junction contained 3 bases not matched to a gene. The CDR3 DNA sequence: TGTGCCAGCTCACCACCGGGACTAGCGTTGAATGAGCAGTTCTTC. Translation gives CASSPPGLALNEQFF.

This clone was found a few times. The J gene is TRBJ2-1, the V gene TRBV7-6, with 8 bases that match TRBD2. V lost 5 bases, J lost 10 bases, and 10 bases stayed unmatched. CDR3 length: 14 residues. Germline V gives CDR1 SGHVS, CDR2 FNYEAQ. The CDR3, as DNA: TGTGCCAGCAGCCCTAGCGGGCTGGGTAAGGAGCAGTTCTTC. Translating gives CASSPSGLGKEQFF.

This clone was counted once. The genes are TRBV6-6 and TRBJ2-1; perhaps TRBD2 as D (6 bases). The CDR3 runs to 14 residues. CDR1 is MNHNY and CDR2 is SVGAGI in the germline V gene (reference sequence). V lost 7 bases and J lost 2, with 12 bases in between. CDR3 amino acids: CASTLGGPYNEQFF. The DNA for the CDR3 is TGTGCCAGCACCCTGGGGGGACCCTACAATGAGCAGTTCTTC.

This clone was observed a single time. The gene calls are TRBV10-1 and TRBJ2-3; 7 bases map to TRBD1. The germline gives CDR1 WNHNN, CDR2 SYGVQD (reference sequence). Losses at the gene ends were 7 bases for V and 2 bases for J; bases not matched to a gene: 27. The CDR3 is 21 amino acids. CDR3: CASTTSPPPHARDRLTDTQYF. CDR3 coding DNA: TGCGCCAGCACAACTTCCCCGCCTCCACACGCCCGGGACAGACTCACAGATACGCAGTATTTT.

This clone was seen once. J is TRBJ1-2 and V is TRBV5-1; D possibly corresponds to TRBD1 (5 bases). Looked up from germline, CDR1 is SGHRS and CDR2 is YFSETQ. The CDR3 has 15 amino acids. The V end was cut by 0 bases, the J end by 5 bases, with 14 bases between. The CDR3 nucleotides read TGCGCCAGCAGCTTGGGGCAGGGAACCAGATATGGCTACACCTTC. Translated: CASSLGQGTRYGYTF. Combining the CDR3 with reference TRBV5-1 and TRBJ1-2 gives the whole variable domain KAGVTQTPRYLIKTRGQQVTLSCSPISGHRSVSWYQQTPGQGLQFLFEYFSETQRNKGNFPGRFSGRQFSNSRSEMNVSTLELGDSALYLCASSLGQGTRYGYTFGSGTRLTVV.

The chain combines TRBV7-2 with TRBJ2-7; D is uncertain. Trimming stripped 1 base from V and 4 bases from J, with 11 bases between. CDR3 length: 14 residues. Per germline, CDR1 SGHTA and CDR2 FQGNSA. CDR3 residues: CASSLDRSRYEQYF. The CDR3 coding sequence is TGTGCCAGCAGCTTAGACAGAAGCCGTTACGAGCAGTACTTC.

The CDR3, as DNA: TGTGCCAGCAGCAAAATCCCGGGGGGAATATATTTT. Translation: CASSKIPGGIYF. The J gene is TRBJ1-3, the V gene TRBV21-1. TRBV21-1 is termed a pseudogene. This CDR3 has 12 amino acids.

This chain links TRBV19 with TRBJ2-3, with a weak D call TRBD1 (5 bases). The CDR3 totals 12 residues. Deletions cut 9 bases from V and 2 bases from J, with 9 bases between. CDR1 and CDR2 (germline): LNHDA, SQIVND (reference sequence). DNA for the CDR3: TGTGCCAGCAGGGATTACACAGATACGCAGTATTTT. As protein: CASRDYTDTQYF. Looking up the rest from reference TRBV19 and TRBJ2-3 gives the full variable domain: DGGITQSPKYLFRKEGQNVTLSCEQNLNHDAMYWYRQDPGQGLRLIYYSQIVNDFQKGDIAEGYSVSREKKESFPLTVTSAQKNPTAFYLCASRDYTDTQYFGPGTRLTVL.

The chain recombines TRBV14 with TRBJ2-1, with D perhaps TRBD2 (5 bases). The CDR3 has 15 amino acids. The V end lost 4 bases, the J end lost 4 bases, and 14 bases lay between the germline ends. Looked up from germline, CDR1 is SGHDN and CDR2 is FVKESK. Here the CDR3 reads CASSLYSVQYNEQFF. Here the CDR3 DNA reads TGTGCCAGCAGCCTGTATAGCGTCCAGTACAATGAGCAGTTCTTC.

Here the CDR3 reads CAISEGPGLPGNEQFF. DNA of the CDR3: TGTGCCATCAGTGAAGGTCCGGGACTCCCGGGCAATGAGCAGTTCTTC. The chain joins TRBV10-3 to TRBJ2-1, with D maybe TRBD2 (6 bases). Germline V gene data show CDR1 as ENHRY and CDR2 as SYGVKD. The CDR3 runs 16 residues. The V and J ends lost 3 bases and 6 bases respectively, with 18 bases between them.

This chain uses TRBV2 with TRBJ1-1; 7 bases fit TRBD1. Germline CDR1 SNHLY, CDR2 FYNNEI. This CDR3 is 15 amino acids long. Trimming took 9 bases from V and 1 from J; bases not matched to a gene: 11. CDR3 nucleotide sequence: TGTGCCAGTACCTTAAAAAACAGGGGGAACACTGAAGCTTTCTTT. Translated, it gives CASTLKNRGNTEAFF.

CDR3 in DNA: TGTGCCAGCAGTTTAGGGGGGGCGGGTAATGAAAAACTGTTTTTT. Translation: CASSLGGAGNEKLFF. The rearrangement joins TRBV28 to TRBJ1-4; D perhaps matches TRBD1 (6 bases). CDR3 size: 15 residues. V was shortened by 2 bases and J by 4 bases, with 11 bases between the two germline ends. Per the germline V gene, CDR1 is MDHEN and CDR2 is SYDVKM. The full variable domain, its missing parts supplied by reference TRBV28 and TRBJ1-4, is DVKVTQSSRYLVKRTGEKVFLECVQDMDHENMFWYRQDPGLGLRLIYFSYDVKMKEKGDIPEGYSVSREKKERFSLILESASTNQTSMYLCASSLGGAGNEKLFFGSGTQLSVL.

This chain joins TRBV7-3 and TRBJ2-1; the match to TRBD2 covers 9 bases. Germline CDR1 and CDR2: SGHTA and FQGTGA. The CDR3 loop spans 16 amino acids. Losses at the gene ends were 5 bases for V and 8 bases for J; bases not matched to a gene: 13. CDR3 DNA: TGTGCCAGCAGCCACTTCGCGGGAGGGCCTAAGGATGAGCAGTTCTTC. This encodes CASSHFAGGPKDEQFF.

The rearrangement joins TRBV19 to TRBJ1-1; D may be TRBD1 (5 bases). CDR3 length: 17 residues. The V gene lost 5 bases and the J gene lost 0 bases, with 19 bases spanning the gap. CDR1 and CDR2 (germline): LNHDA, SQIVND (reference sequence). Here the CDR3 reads CASSGAGRGPMNTEAFF. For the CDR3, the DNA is TGTGCCAGTAGTGGAGCTGGGAGGGGACCGATGAACACTGAAGCTTTCTTT.

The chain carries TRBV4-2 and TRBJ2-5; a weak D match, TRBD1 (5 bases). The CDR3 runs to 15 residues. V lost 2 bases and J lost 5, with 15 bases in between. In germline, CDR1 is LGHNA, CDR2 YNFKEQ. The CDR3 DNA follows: TGTGCCAGCAGCCAATTGGAAGGGGTAACGGAGACCCAGTACTTC. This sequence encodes CASSQLEGVTETQYF.

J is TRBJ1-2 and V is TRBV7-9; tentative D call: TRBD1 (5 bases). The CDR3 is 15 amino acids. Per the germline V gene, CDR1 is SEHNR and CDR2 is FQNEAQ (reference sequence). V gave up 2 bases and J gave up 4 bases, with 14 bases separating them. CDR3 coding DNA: TGTGCCAGCAGCTTAACAGGAATAGACACCTATGGCTACACCTTC. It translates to CASSLTGIDTYGYTF. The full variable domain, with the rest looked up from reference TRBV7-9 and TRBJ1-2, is DTGVSQNPRHKITKRGQNVTFRCDPISEHNRLYWYRQTLGQGPEFLTYFQNEAQLEKSRLLSDRFSAERPKGSFSTLEIQRTEQGDSAMYLCASSLTGIDTYGYTFGSGTRLTVV.

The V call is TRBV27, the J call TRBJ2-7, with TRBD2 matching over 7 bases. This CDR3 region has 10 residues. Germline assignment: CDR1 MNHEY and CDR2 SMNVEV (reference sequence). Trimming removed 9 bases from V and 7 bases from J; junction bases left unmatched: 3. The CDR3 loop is CARGEGEQYF. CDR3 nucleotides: TGTGCCAGGGGGGAGGGAGAGCAGTACTTC.

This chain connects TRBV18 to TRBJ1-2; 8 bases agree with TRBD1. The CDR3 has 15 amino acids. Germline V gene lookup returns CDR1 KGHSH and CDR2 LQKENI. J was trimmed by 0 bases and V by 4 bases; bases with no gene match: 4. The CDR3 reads CASSLGQGSNYGYTF. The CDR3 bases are TGTGCCAGCTCACTCGGACAGGGCTCTAACTATGGCTACACCTTC.

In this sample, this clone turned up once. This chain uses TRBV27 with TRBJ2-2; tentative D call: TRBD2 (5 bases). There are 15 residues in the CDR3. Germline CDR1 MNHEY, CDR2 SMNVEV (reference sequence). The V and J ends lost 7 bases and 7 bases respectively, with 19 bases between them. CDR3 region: CASMGILRGGGELFF. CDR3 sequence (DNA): TGTGCCAGCATGGGAATACTCCGCGGAGGCGGGGAGCTGTTTTTT.

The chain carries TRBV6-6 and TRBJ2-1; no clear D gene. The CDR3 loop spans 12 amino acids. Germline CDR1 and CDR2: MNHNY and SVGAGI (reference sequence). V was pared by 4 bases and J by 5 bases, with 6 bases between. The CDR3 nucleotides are TGTGCCAGCAGTTCCACACACAATGAGCAGTTCTTC. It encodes CASSSTHNEQFF.

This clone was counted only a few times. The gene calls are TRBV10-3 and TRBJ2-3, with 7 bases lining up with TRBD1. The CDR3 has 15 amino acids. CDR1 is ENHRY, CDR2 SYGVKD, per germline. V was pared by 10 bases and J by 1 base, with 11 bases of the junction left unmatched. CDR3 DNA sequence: TGTGCCACCCTAAGACAGGGTATCGGCACAGATACGCAGTATTTT. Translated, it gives CATLRQGIGTDTQYF.

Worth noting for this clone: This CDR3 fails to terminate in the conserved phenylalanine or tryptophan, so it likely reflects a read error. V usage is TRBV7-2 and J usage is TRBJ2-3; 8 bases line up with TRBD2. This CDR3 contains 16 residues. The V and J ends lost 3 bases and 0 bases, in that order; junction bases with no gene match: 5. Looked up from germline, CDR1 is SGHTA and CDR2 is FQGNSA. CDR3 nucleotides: TGTGCCAGCAGCTTCCCTAGCGGGCCTAGCACAGATACGCAGTATCTT. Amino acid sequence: CASSFPSGPSTDTQYL.